The 26 T cell receptor beta chains below were found in one sample sequenced in a study of blood T cell repertoires in COVID-19. The table came from immunoSEQ multiplex PCR; TCRdb's copy has only in-frame clones and leaves some out. The table shows roughly 190,000 clones, with 86% occurring only once. Sequences were obtained from PBMCs or T cells enriched from blood (not recorded which). The receptors originated from a woman aged 40 to 50 in a cohort exposed to, infected with or recovered from COVID-19 (not recorded which).

The V and J genes are TRBV27 and TRBJ1-5, with D possibly TRBD1 on 5 matching bases. Per germline, CDR1 MNHEY and CDR2 SMNVEV (reference sequence). The V gene lost 0 bases and the J gene lost 0 bases, with 12 bases spanning the gap. The CDR3 is 17 amino acids. CDR3: CASSLSWQGSSNQPQHF. In DNA, the CDR3 is TGTGCCAGCAGTTTATCGTGGCAGGGCTCTAGCAATCAGCCCCAGCATTTT.

This chain connects TRBV30 to TRBJ2-7; D might be TRBD2 (6 bases). CDR3 size: 14 residues. V lost 1 base and J lost 3, with 13 bases in between. CDR1 and CDR2 from the germline V gene are GTSNPN and SVGIG (reference sequence). CDR3 in amino acids: CAWSASGLRYEQYF. The CDR3 DNA follows: TGTGCCTGGAGTGCCTCGGGACTTCGCTACGAGCAGTACTTC.

The chain recombines TRBV5-1 with TRBJ1-3; TRBD1 might be the D (5 bases). V was cut by 4 bases and J by 9 bases, with 14 bases left in between. The CDR3 is 13 amino acids. Germline loops: CDR1 SGHRS, CDR2 YFSETQ. This chain's CDR3 is CASSTTETGTIYF. The DNA of the CDR3 is TGCGCCAGCAGCACGACAGAGACTGGCACCATATATTTT. Supplemented by reference TRBV5-1 and TRBJ1-3, the full variable domain reads KAGVTQTPRYLIKTRGQQVTLSCSPISGHRSVSWYQQTPGQGLQFLFEYFSETQRNKGNFPGRFSGRQFSNSRSEMNVSTLELGDSALYLCASSTTETGTIYFGEGSWLTVV.

This clone was seen only a few times. This chain joins TRBV5-1 and TRBJ1-1; TRBD1 agrees at 7 bases. The junction had 4 bases not matched to a gene; V was cut back by 4 bases and J by 7 bases. CDR1 is SGHRS and CDR2 is YFSETQ in the germline V gene. The CDR3 is 12 residues long. CDR3 bases: TGCGCCAGCAGCATTACAGGGGTTGAAGCTTTCTTT. Translating gives CASSITGVEAFF.

The chain recombines TRBV5-4 with TRBJ2-7, with 8 bases fitting TRBD2. Germline V gene lookup returns CDR1 SGHNT and CDR2 YYREEE (reference sequence). The CDR3 has 16 residues. Unmatched junction bases numbered 10, after V lost 1 base and J lost 4 bases. The CDR3 sequence is CASSLPPPRGEYEQYF. In nucleotides, the CDR3 is TGTGCCAGCAGCTTGCCCCCCCCGCGGGGGGAATACGAGCAGTACTTC. Based on the CDR3 plus reference TRBV5-4 and TRBJ2-7, the full variable domain is ETGVTQSPTHLIKTRGQQVTLRCSSQSGHNTVSWYQQALGQGPQFIFQYYREEENGRGNFPPRFSGLQFPNYSSELNVNALELDDSALYLCASSLPPPRGEYEQYFGPGTRLTVT.

This clone has a single count. V gene TRBV28 combines with J gene TRBJ1-5; a weak D match, TRBD1 (6 bases). With 7 bases removed from V and 0 bases from J, the gap between germline ends came to 16 bases. Per germline, CDR1 MDHEN and CDR2 SYDVKM. The CDR3 has 16 residues. The CDR3 is CASMGGPDYSNQPQHF. In DNA, the CDR3 is TGTGCCAGCATGGGGGGGCCGGATTATAGCAATCAGCCCCAGCATTTT.

The CDR3: CASSQEPWQGAYGYTF. The CDR3 DNA follows: TGCGCCAGCAGCCAAGAACCCTGGCAGGGGGCGTACGGCTACACCTTC. The J gene is TRBJ1-2, the V gene TRBV4-3; 8 bases map to TRBD1. CDR1 is LGHNA, CDR2 YSLEER, per germline. CDR3 length: 16 amino acids. V shed 0 bases and J 8 bases; nucleotides not matched to a gene: 11.

The V call is TRBV27, the J call TRBJ2-3, with TRBD2 matching 9 bases. V shed 0 bases, J shed 0 bases, and the junction held 7 bases outside the gene matches. CDR1 is MNHEY and CDR2 is SMNVEV in the germline V gene (reference sequence). The CDR3 is 18 residues long. The CDR3 protein is CASSLSASGATSTDTQYF. The CDR3 DNA is TGTGCCAGCAGTTTATCGGCTAGCGGGGCTACTAGCACAGATACGCAGTATTTT.

The rearrangement links TRBV7-2 to TRBJ1-5; D uncertain. V was pared by 4 bases and J by 1 base, with 8 bases between. Germline V lookup: CDR1 SGHTA, CDR2 FQGNSA. The CDR3 sequence is 14 residues long. The CDR3 is CASSSTVSNQPQHF. CDR3 nucleotides: TGTGCCAGCAGCTCCACAGTAAGCAATCAGCCCCAGCATTTT.

This clone was counted a single time. This sequence joins TRBV2 and TRBJ2-7; D is perhaps TRBD2 (5 bases). Per germline, CDR1 SNHLY and CDR2 FYNNEI. V lost 7 bases to trimming and J lost 0 bases, with 16 bases between them. This CDR3 has 15 residues. CDR3 loop: CASMPLSGPSYEQYF. In DNA, the CDR3 is TGTGCCAGCATGCCCCTCAGCGGTCCCTCCTACGAGCAGTACTTC.

This clone occurred a few times. The V call is TRBV3-1 (or the pseudogene TRBV3-2), the J call TRBJ2-1, with TRBD2 matching over 11 bases. The CDR3 length is 16 residues. The V gene end was trimmed by 3 bases and the J gene end by 6 bases; junction bases not matched to a gene: 7. Germline V gene sequence: CDR1 LGHDT, CDR2 YNNKEL (reference sequence). The CDR3 nucleotides read TGTGCCAGCAGCCAGGATAGCGGGGGGGCGGTCAATGAGCAGTTCTTC. It specifies CASSQDSGGAVNEQFF.

The chain couples TRBV6-2 or TRBV6-3 to TRBJ1-1; tentatively, D is TRBD1 (5 bases). From germline, CDR1 is MNHEY and CDR2 SVGEGT. The V gene lost 3 bases and the J gene lost 1 base, with 9 bases spanning the gap. The CDR3 runs to 14 residues. DNA for the CDR3: TGTGCCAGCAGTTATACAGGAGAGAACACTGAAGCTTTCTTT. Residues: CASSYTGENTEAFF.

The chain joins TRBV24-1 to TRBJ1-1; a possible D gene is TRBD1 (5 bases). V lost 5 bases, J lost 5 bases, and 11 bases lay in between. Germline V gene sequence: CDR1 KGHDR, CDR2 SFDVKD. This CDR3 contains 13 residues. CDR3 DNA: TGTGCCACCAGTGGTCCAGGGAGGACTGAAGCTTTCTTT. It translates to CATSGPGRTEAFF.

Relative to its sample, this clone is medium-sized. The chain employs TRBV18 and TRBJ2-3, with D uncertain. The CDR3 loop spans 16 amino acids. Germline lookup yields CDR1 KGHSH and CDR2 LQKENI. Deletions cut 4 bases from V and 1 base from J, with 15 bases between. The CDR3 loop is CASSLHHVSGTDTQYF. The CDR3 DNA is TGTGCCAGCTCACTCCACCACGTTTCGGGCACAGATACGCAGTATTTT.

The gene calls are TRBV4-1 and TRBJ1-4; D ambiguous. Germline V gene lookup returns CDR1 MGHRA and CDR2 YSYEKL. The CDR3 sequence is 15 residues long. Deletions cut 1 base from V and 3 bases from J, with 9 bases between. The CDR3 region is CASSQVGRSNEKLFF. The CDR3 bases are TGCGCCAGCAGCCAAGTTGGGCGTTCTAATGAAAAACTGTTTTTT.

This sequence joins TRBV5-1 and TRBJ1-2, with 7 bases aligning to TRBD1. Germline V gene sequence: CDR1 SGHRS, CDR2 YFSETQ. Trimming removed 5 bases from V and 4 bases from J; junction bases left unmatched: 8. This CDR3 region has 14 residues. DNA of the CDR3: TGCGCCAGCAGAATGGACAGGTCCAGCTATGGCTACACCTTC. Translated: CASRMDRSSYGYTF.

The J gene is TRBJ2-5, the V gene TRBV9; TRBD1 matches 9 bases. Germline V gene lookup returns CDR1 SGDLS and CDR2 YYNGEE. The CDR3 has 15 residues. V lost 4 bases and J lost 4; bases outside the gene matches: 8. The chain's CDR3 is CASSPRTGAGETQYF. The CDR3 region has the DNA TGTGCCAGCAGCCCACGGACAGGGGCCGGAGAGACCCAGTACTTC.

V gene TRBV11-3 combines with J gene TRBJ2-7; 8 nucleotides match TRBD2. The germline V gene has CDR1 SGHNT and CDR2 YENEEA. Trimming took 4 bases from V and 4 from J; bases not matched to a gene: 6. The CDR3 is made up of 14 amino acids. The CDR3: CASSSRGGRYEQYF. For the CDR3, the DNA is TGTGCCAGCAGCTCCCGGGGGGGCAGGTACGAGCAGTACTTC.

V and J are TRBV19 and TRBJ1-1; D is unresolved. The CDR3 consists of 14 residues. Germline V gene lookup returns CDR1 LNHDA and CDR2 SQIVND (reference sequence). V shed 3 bases and J shed 1 base, with 9 bases lying between them. Written as DNA, the CDR3 is TGTGCCAGTAGTATTTTCCACGGGAACACTGAAGCTTTCTTT. It specifies CASSIFHGNTEAFF.

The chain combines TRBV7-9 with TRBJ1-6, with D possibly TRBD1 on 5 matching bases. The V end was cut by 5 bases, the J end by 7 bases, with 15 bases between. Germline CDR1 and CDR2: SEHNR and FQNEAQ (reference sequence). CDR3 size: 15 residues. For the CDR3, the DNA is TGTGCCAGCAGCGGGGCAGGGAAAACCAATTCACCCCTCCACTTT. Residues: CASSGAGKTNSPLHF.

This sequence joins TRBV4-3 and TRBJ2-7, with 9 bases matching TRBD2. CDR1 is LGHNA and CDR2 is YSLEER in the germline V gene. The CDR3 has 16 amino acids. With V trimmed by 3 bases and J by 5 bases, 11 bases remained unmatched. The DNA of the CDR3 is TGCGCCAGCAGCCACATAGCGGGAGTTACCCTCCACGAGCAGTACTTC. Protein: CASSHIAGVTLHEQYF.

This chain joins TRBV30 and TRBJ1-1; D possibly corresponds to TRBD1 (6 bases). Germline-derived CDR1 and CDR2 are GTSNPN and SVGIG (reference sequence). V shed 3 bases and J shed 6 bases, with 17 bases lying between them. This CDR3 comprises 14 residues. The CDR3 sequence: CAWSNQGSGAEAFF. The CDR3 nucleotides read TGTGCCTGGAGCAATCAGGGGAGCGGCGCTGAAGCTTTCTTT.

This chain uses TRBV27 with TRBJ2-7; D perhaps matches TRBD1 (5 bases). V dropped 6 bases and J dropped 3 bases, with 18 bases sitting between them. Per germline, CDR1 MNHEY and CDR2 SMNVEV (reference sequence). The CDR3 has 15 residues. In DNA form, the CDR3 reads TGTGCCAGCAGCCAGAGTCGGACACCGTACTACGAGCAGTACTTC. Translating it yields CASSQSRTPYYEQYF.

The V gene is TRBV7-9, the J gene TRBJ2-1; D perhaps matches TRBD2 (5 bases). The CDR3 is 16 residues long. Trimming cost V 8 bases and J 2 bases, with 19 bases left between them. Germline values: CDR1 SEHNR, CDR2 FQNEAQ (reference sequence). The CDR3 region has the DNA TGTGCCAGCCCCAAACAGTCCGGGGAGACCTACAATGAGCAGTTCTTC. Residues: CASPKQSGETYNEQFF.

CDR3 sequence (DNA): TGCGCCAGCAGCTACGGACAACCGAACACTGAAGCTTTCTTT. This encodes CASSYGQPNTEAFF. The V call is TRBV5-1, the J call TRBJ1-1; D possibly corresponds to TRBD1 (5 bases). Deletions cut 3 bases from V and 1 base from J, with 10 bases between. The CDR3 is 14 amino acids. The germline gives CDR1 SGHRS, CDR2 YFSETQ.

The V gene is TRBV30, the J gene TRBJ1-1; D ambiguous. The V end was cut by 0 bases, the J end by 4 bases, with 12 bases between. The CDR3 covers 14 residues. Per the germline V gene, CDR1 is GTSNPN and CDR2 is SVGIG (reference sequence). Written as DNA, the CDR3 is TGTGCCTGGAGTGTCGGAGGGCCGAGCACTGAAGCTTTCTTT. It is translated as CAWSVGGPSTEAFF. The full variable domain, with the rest looked up from reference TRBV30 and TRBJ1-1, is SQTIHQWPATLVQPVGSPLSLECTVEGTSNPNLYWYRQAAGRGLQLLFYSVGIGQISSEVPQNLSASRPQDRQFILSSKKLLLSDSGFYLCAWSVGGPSTEAFFGQGTRLTVV.